Detailed here is one T cell receptor beta chain. Measured with immunoSEQ multiplex PCR; TCRdb has only the in-frame clones, and not every one. The data show just under 550,000 clones, more than 75% seen once. These data come from a study of shared T cell receptors in the human thymus. These data also featured in a second study, about human thymus T cells. That report adds: Donors were healthy Finnish infants having corrective surgery for congenital heart defects. Thymic and blood repertoires appeared to display a bias in their usage of V and J genes. Overlap was high between thymic repertoires from unrelated individuals, as reported in related research.

The sequenced material came from thymocytes. This clonotype was obtained from a boy under three years old with a congenital heart defect.

CDR3 protein: CASSEGNSGSKNEQFF. For the CDR3, the DNA is TGTGCCAGCAGTGAAGGTAATAGCGGGAGTAAGAATGAGCAGTTCTTC. The chain is built from TRBV6-1 and TRBJ2-1; 9 bases map to TRBD2. CDR1 and CDR2 from the germline V gene are MNHNS and SASEGT. V was pared by 1 base and J by 7 bases, with 8 bases of the junction left unmatched. The CDR3 is 16 residues long.